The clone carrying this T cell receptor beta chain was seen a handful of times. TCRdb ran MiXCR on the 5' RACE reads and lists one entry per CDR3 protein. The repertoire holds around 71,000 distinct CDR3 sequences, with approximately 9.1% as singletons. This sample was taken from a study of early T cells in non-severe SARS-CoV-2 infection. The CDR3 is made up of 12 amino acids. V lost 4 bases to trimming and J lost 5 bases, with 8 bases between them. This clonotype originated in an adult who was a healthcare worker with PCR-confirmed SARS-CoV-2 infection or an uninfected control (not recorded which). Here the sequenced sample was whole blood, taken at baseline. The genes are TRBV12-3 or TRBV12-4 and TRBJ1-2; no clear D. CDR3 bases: TGTGCCAGCAGTTCGGAGGTTTATGGCTACACCTTC. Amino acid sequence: CASSSEVYGYTF.